These T cell receptor beta chains were read from a single sample in a study of regulatory T cells in long-lasting Graves disease. One entry per CDR3 protein results from TCRdb running MiXCR on the multiplex PCR reads. The sample contains almost 350,000 distinct CDR3 sequences, about 20% of which appear only once. Sequenced material: peripheral blood mononuclear cells (PBMCs), taken when the disease was refractory, from a patient treated with antithyroid drugs. All receptors come from a female donor with Graves disease. The CDR3 runs from the conserved cysteine through the conserved F or W. The D gene is left open where the match is weak. Rows may omit the clone size; those that give it use once, few, many or a size class.

TRBV24-1,many,TRBJ2-5,TRBD1,TGTGCCACCAGTGACACCGGGACAGGGCAGGAGACCCAGTACTTC,CATSDTGTGQETQYF
TRBV6-5,.,TRBJ1-5,.,TGTGCCAGCAGTTACTGGACAGTTAAGAATCAGCCCCAGCATTTT,CASSYWTVKNQPQHF
TRBV6-4,few,TRBJ1-2,.,TGTGCCAGCAGTTACCCCCGGGCAACATATGGCTACACCTTC,CASSYPRATYGYTF
TRBV20-1,.,TRBJ1-2,.,TGCAGTGCTACCCAGGGTGCTACCTATGGCTACACCTTC,CSATQGATYGYTF
TRBV29-1,.,TRBJ2-1,TRBD1,TGCAGCGTTGAAGACCCAGGGGGCTCAACCCATGAGCAGTTCTTC,CSVEDPGGSTHEQFF
TRBV19,.,TRBJ2-4,.,TGTGCCAGTACACCCTCACCGGGAGCTTTCTTTGCAGGGTACTTC,CASTPSPGAFFAGYF
TRBV6-1,many,TRBJ1-1,.,TGTGCCAGCTGTGAAATACCGACAGGTAACACTGAAGCTTTCTTT,CASCEIPTGNTEAFF
TRBV12-3/TRBV12-4,many,TRBJ2-2,TRBD1,TGTGCCAGCAGCCTGGCCGGGACAGGGGACACCGGGGAGCTGTTTTTT,CASSLAGTGDTGELFF
TRBV6-1,.,TRBJ2-1,.,TGTGCCACCCAGGGGTCGTCCTATGGCGAGCAGTTCTTC,CATQGSSYGEQFF
TRBV7-9,once,TRBJ2-1,TRBD2,TGTGCCAGCAGCTTAGGGACTAGCGGGAGGAATGAGCAGTTCTTC,CASSLGTSGRNEQFF
TRBV11-2,many,TRBJ2-7,TRBD2,TGTGCCAGCAGCACAACTAGCGGGGGGTATCCTCGCGAGCAGTACTTC,CASSTTSGGYPREQYF
TRBV7-9,.,TRBJ2-7,.,TGTGCCAGCAGCGTACAGGGTACGCGCGAGCAGTACTTC,CASSVQGTREQYF
TRBV3-1,many,TRBJ2-7,.,TGTGCCAGCAGCCAAGGAAGACGCGAGCAGTACTTC,CASSQGRREQYF
TRBV20-1,many,TRBJ2-7,TRBD1,TGCAGTGCTCGAGACAGGGGCGTCTACGAGCAGTACTTC,CSARDRGVYEQYF
TRBV7-2,.,TRBJ2-7,.,TGTGCCAGCAGCTTAGCGCTGGGGACGGTTTTCGAGCAGTACTTC,CASSLALGTVFEQYF
TRBV7-2,many,TRBJ2-5,.,TGTGCCAGCAGCCTAGTAGGGGGGAAGACCCAGTACTTC,CASSLVGGKTQYF
TRBV9,.,TRBJ2-7,.,TGTGCCAGCAGCGTAGGAGGGCAGGCCTACGAGCAGTACTTC,CASSVGGQAYEQYF